One T cell receptor (beta chain) is described in this entry. These data belong to a study of blood T cell repertoires in COVID-19. Turning to the study itself: There were acute and convalescent COVID-19 samples, and they came from the United States, Italy and Spain.

V lost 1 base and J lost 0, with 10 bases in between. CDR1 and CDR2 (germline): SGHRS, YFSETQ. The CDR3 extends over 15 amino acids. In the authors' workflow: Counts of nucleated cells, estimated from reference gene primer amplification, were obtained. Method: immunoSEQ multiplex PCR; TCRdb's copy keeps in-frame clones and lacks some. The V and J calls and clone size come from that table; D and trimming were worked out from the DNA. This table has around 130,000 clones, roughly 89% appearing once. The chain uses TRBV5-1 and TRBJ1-1; D might be TRBD1 (5 bases). The TCR was taken from a woman between 50 and 59 years old with acute or convalescent COVID-19. The material sequenced was peripheral blood. The CDR3 DNA reads as TGCGCCAGCAGCTTGCTTGGGGCTATGAACACTGAAGCTTTCTTT. It is translated as CASSLLGAMNTEAFF. Complete variable domain (other parts from reference TRBV5-1 and TRBJ1-1): KAGVTQTPRYLIKTRGQQVTLSCSPISGHRSVSWYQQTPGQGLQFLFEYFSETQRNKGNFPGRFSGRQFSNSRSEMNVSTLELGDSALYLCASSLLGAMNTEAFFGQGTRLTVV.